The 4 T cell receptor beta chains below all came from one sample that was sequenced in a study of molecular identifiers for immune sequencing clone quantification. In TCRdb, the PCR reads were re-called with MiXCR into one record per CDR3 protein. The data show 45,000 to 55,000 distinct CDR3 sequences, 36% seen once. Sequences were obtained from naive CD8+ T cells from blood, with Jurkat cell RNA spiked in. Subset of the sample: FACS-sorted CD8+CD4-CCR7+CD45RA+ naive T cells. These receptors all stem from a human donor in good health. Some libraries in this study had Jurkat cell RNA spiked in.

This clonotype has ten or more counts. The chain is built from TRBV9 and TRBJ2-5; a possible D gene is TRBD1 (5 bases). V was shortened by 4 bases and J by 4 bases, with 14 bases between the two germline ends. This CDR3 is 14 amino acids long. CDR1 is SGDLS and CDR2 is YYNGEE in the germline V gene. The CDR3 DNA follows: TGTGCCAGCAGCCCAGGAGCAGGGCTAGAGACCCAGTACTTC. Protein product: CASSPGAGLETQYF.

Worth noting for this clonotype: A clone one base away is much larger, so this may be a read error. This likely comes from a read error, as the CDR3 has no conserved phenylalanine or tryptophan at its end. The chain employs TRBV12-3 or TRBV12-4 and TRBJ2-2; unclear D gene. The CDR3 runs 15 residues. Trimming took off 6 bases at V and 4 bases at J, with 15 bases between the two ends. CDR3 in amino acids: CASRRSPASTGELFL. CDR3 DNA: TGTGCCAGCAGACGCAGCCCCGCGAGCACCGGGGAGCTGTTTCTT.

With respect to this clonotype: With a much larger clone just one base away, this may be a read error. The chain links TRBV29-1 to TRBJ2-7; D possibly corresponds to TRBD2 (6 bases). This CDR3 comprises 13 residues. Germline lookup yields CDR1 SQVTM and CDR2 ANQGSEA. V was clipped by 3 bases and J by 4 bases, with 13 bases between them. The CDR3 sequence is CSVDAGRGYEQYF. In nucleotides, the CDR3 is TGCAGCGTTGATGCGGGACGGGGTTACGAGCAGTACTTC.

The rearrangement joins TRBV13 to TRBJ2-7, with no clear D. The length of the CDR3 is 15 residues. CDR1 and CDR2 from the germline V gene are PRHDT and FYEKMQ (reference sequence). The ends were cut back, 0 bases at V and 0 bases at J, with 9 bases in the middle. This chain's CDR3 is CASSLGGINSYEQYF. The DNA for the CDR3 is TGTGCCAGCAGCTTAGGTGGGATCAACTCCTACGAGCAGTACTTC.